This TCR beta chain is from a study of shared clonotypes between healthy human individuals (dated by TCRdb to between 2020 and 2021). Regarding the complete study: Three men and two women, aged 18 to 49 years, made up the cohort. Blood TCR repertoires of roughly five healthy adults were deeply sequenced to estimate repertoire size and the extent of clonotype sharing between individuals. To increase sequencing depth and limit assay-specific biases, TCR repertoire library preparation and sequencing were carried out by different laboratories using diverse techniques. Between about 0.8 and 9 billion PBMCs per donor were obtained by leukapheresis.

TCR CDR3 regions were amplified from genomic DNA by multiplex PCR using the deep immunoSEQ assay. Extracted genomic DNA from each cell subset was distributed evenly across all wells of several immunoSEQ 96-well plates, and each plate was treated as a replicate. Each replicate PCR for unsorted PBMC received about 0.3 ug genomic DNA, equal to 25,000 to 35,000 T cell genomes. Unsorted PBMC genomic DNA was sequenced across ten immunoSEQ deep assay plates. The purified libraries were quantified using a Qubit 3.0 fluorometer, sized with a Bioanalyzer 2100, and then quantified again using the KAPA Library Quantification kit. A separate single-read 150-cycle Illumina NextSeq 550 flow cell was used to sequence each immunoSEQ 96-well plate. The original methods were these. The immunoSEQ output contained only junctional sequences without quality scores, so filtering could not match that applied to full-length reads. To assign V/J genes and CDR3, sequences were annotated against IMGT germline references using PyIR, a Python wrapper for IgBLAST v1.9. Any read was removed if the V/J assignment was weak (E-value above 1e-6), the CDR3 was missing, or the read contained stop codons, out-of-frame junctions, or ambiguous translated residues. V3J clonotypes were defined by identical inferred V gene, J gene, and CDR3 amino acid sequence. To compute the percentage overlap between repertoires, the number of shared unique clonotypes was divided by the size of the smaller repertoire. RTK rarefaction, the Chao1 estimator, and Recon v2.1 estimates of unobserved clonotypes were used to assess repertoire richness. Here the immuneACCESS table is served through TCRdb, limited to in-frame sequences with V and J called. Missing clones are a known gap in these copies; in checked studies unresolved V genes cover under half, and the rest lacks a known reason. D and trimming were read from the DNA, whereas the V and J calls and clone size are those reported in that table. This sample holds about 450,000 clones; roughly 85% were observed only once. The top ten hold about 12% of the sample.

Donors were healthy HIV-negative adults with no recently reported acute infections or vaccinations. All donors were Caucasian adults living in Nashville, Tennessee, USA. For unsorted samples, 80 million to 100 million PBMCs were counted, and genomic DNA was extracted using the QIAamp DNA Blood Mini kit. After blood collection by leukapheresis, PBMCs were isolated using Ficoll-Histopaque density gradient centrifugation and then cryopreserved in the vapor phase of liquid nitrogen. General findings and caveats noted by the study authors: Only blood was sampled, and tissue TCR repertoires likely differ from those in blood. Pairwise subsampling indicated that sequencing depth was expected to affect the degree of clonotype sharing among donors. The small number of donors limited the genetic and exposure-history diversity represented.

As encoded in the germline V gene, CDR1 is MDHEN while CDR2 is SYDVKM. The germline V end is reduced by 6 bases and the J end by 5 bases; junction bases left unmatched: 9. Counted from cysteine to phenylalanine, this CDR3 has 15 amino acids. The kept DNA is CDR3 alone, 45 bases in frame from the first base. Note on this clone: Its antigen is still unknown. Within one base of it there is no much larger clone, and no base qualities were kept.

Sequenced material: PBMCs. The chain joins TRBV28 to TRBJ2-5, with TRBD1 matching 10 junction bases. The TCR was taken from a woman aged 40 to 50 in good health. Some clones in this sample may be carry-over from other donors' samples. The CDR3 has the sequence CASRPQTGGRETQYF. The DNA sequence reads TGTGCCAGCAGGCCACAGACAGGGGGCCGGGAGACCCAGTACTTC.